This T cell receptor (beta chain) was sequenced for a study of shared clonotypes between healthy human individuals. Study-level background: The study used three CD4 naive, three CD4 memory, two CD8 naive and one CD8 memory plate per donor.

Regarding the study as a whole: Naive CD4 clonotype sharing across several donors was roughly 5%.

Germline values: CDR1 MNHEY, CDR2 SVGAGI. The CDR3 totals 15 residues. Trimming shortened V by 0 bases and J by 3 bases, and 10 bases separated the two germline ends. A word on this clone: What it recognizes is unknown.

CD45RO-negative CD8 cells positively selected for CCR7 made up the naive population, which excluded terminally differentiated effector memory CD45RA+ cells. Some clones are missing from TCRdb's copy, which holds only in-frame ones; the method was immunoSEQ multiplex PCR. The top ten clones hold 20% to 30% of a sample with about 820,000 clones, roughly 92% of them seen once. The clonotype was recovered from a young man in good health. The sequencing input was naive CD8+ T cells sorted from blood. The chain combines TRBV6-5 with TRBJ2-3; no firm D call. CDR3 amino acids: CASSYSALGTDTQYF. In DNA form, the CDR3 reads TGTGCCAGCAGTTACTCGGCATTAGGGACAGATACGCAGTATTTT.